These 32 T cell receptor beta chains were all obtained from the same sample, sequenced in a study of Graves' ophthalmopathy and Graves' hyperthyroidism. Researchers took RNA transcripts and amplified TCR beta CDR3 regions from them. The library came from an HTBI-primed first-round RT-PCR and a second-round multiplex PCR. TCRdb fed the multiplex PCR reads into MiXCR, producing one record per CDR3 protein. The sample consists of 300,000 to 400,000 distinct CDR3 sequences, about a sixth of them appearing once. The sequenced sample was peripheral blood. The receptors come from an adult man with Graves' ophthalmopathy.

This clonotype was counted ten times or more. The J gene is TRBJ2-2, the V gene TRBV5-1; the D gene could be TRBD1 or TRBD2 (7 bases each). CDR3 length: 16 residues. The germline V and J ends were trimmed by 3 bases and 4 bases, with 16 bases remaining between them. Germline assignment: CDR1 SGHRS and CDR2 YFSETQ. CDR3 DNA: TGCGCCAGCAGCTCCCTTGCAGGGGGGGGCACCGGGGAGCTGTTTTTT. Translation gives CASSSLAGGGTGELFF.

The rearrangement links TRBV6-1 to TRBJ1-2; 9 positions match TRBD1. Germline CDR1 reads MNHNS; CDR2 reads SASEGT. The J segment lost 5 bases and the V segment lost 6 bases, leaving 7 bases of the junction unmatched. CDR3 length: 14 amino acids. Here the CDR3 reads CASRRDREIYGYTF. CDR3 DNA: TGTGCCAGCAGGCGGGACAGGGAAATTTATGGCTACACCTTC.

The sample holds many counts of this clonotype. The chain links TRBV6-1 to TRBJ1-5, with TRBD1 matching over 7 bases. The CDR3 is made up of 14 amino acids. The V gene end was trimmed by 2 bases and the J gene end by 2 bases; junction bases not matched to a gene: 0. Germline CDR1 is MNHNS and CDR2 is SASEGT. Here the CDR3 DNA reads TGTGCCAGCAGTGAAACAGGGGGCAATCAGCCCCAGCATTTT. It translates to CASSETGGNQPQHF.

The table lists this clonotype with many counts. The chain couples TRBV30 to TRBJ2-7; 7 bases fit TRBD1. The ends lost 0 bases at V and 7 bases at J; junction bases unmatched: 9. CDR1 and CDR2 (germline): GTSNPN, SVGIG (reference sequence). The CDR3 has 14 residues. The CDR3 DNA sequence: TGTGCCTGGAGTGTTAGGGGGCGCCTAGGGGAGCAGTACTTC. Translation gives CAWSVRGRLGEQYF.

At least ten counts were recorded for this clonotype. This chain links TRBV5-1 with TRBJ2-7, with D perhaps TRBD1 or TRBD2 (5 bases each). Germline V gives CDR1 SGHRS, CDR2 YFSETQ. The CDR3 is 15 residues long. Trimming took off 4 bases at V and 4 bases at J, with 18 bases between the two ends. The CDR3 protein is CASSDLPGRDYEQYF. The CDR3, as DNA: TGCGCCAGCAGCGACCTCCCGGGACGAGATTACGAGCAGTACTTC.

The table lists this clonotype with many counts. The chain recombines TRBV27 with TRBJ1-6; D gene uncertain. V lost 5 bases, J lost 0 bases, and 5 bases lay in between. Germline V CDR1 and CDR2: MNHEY, SMNVEV (reference sequence). The CDR3 length is 14 residues. In DNA form, the CDR3 reads TGTGCCAGCAGTCGGAGCTCCTATAATTCACCCCTCCACTTT. Translating it yields CASSRSSYNSPLHF.

This clonotype has ten or more counts. The chain carries TRBV20-1 and TRBJ2-5; the match to TRBD2 covers 8 bases. The CDR3 spans 13 residues. Germline values: CDR1 DFQATT, CDR2 SNEGSKA (reference sequence). V dropped 2 bases and J dropped 5; count of bases not matched to a gene: 4. CDR3 nucleotides: TGCAGTGCTAGAAGCGGGGGCGAGGAGACCCAGTACTTC. Its protein product is CSARSGGEETQYF.

This clonotype appeared many times. The chain carries TRBV6-5 and TRBJ2-7; 8 positions agree with TRBD1. V lost 2 bases to trimming and J lost 1 base; unmatched junction nucleotides: 7. The germline gives CDR1 MNHEY, CDR2 SVGAGI. This CDR3 has 16 residues. CDR3 sequence (DNA): TGTGCCAGCAGTTACACCGAGGACAGGGCGTCCTACGAGCAGTACTTC. Translating it yields CASSYTEDRASYEQYF.

This clonotype was observed at least ten times. The genes are TRBV20-1 and TRBJ2-7, with 9 positions matching TRBD2. V lost 2 bases and J lost 2; bases outside the gene matches: 10. The CDR3 totals 16 residues. Looked up from germline, CDR1 is DFQATT and CDR2 is SNEGSKA (reference sequence). The CDR3 spells CSARPGLALRTYEQYF. In DNA form, the CDR3 reads TGCAGTGCTAGACCAGGACTAGCGCTCCGAACCTACGAGCAGTACTTC.

This clonotype was detected ten times or more. The V gene is TRBV20-1, the J gene TRBJ1-1; 8 nucleotides align to TRBD1. CDR1 DFQATT and CDR2 SNEGSKA come from the germline V gene (reference sequence). The CDR3 contains 13 residues. The junction had 5 bases not matched to a gene; V was cut back by 3 bases and J by 5 bases. CDR3 protein: CSASNRGGTEAFF. The CDR3 region has the DNA TGCAGTGCTAGTAACAGGGGGGGGACTGAAGCTTTCTTT.

The count of this clonotype is one. The rearrangement links TRBV5-1 to TRBJ1-1; TRBD1 matches 7 bases. Germline loops: CDR1 SGHRS, CDR2 YFSETQ. V shed 2 bases, J shed 8 bases, and the junction held 3 bases outside the gene matches. The CDR3 consists of 12 residues. The CDR3 DNA sequence: TGCGCCAGCAGCTTTGGGACAGAAGAAGCTTTCTTT. Protein: CASSFGTEEAFF.

This clonotype showed up many times. The chain joins TRBV6-2 or TRBV6-3 to TRBJ1-1; the D gene is possibly TRBD1 (5 bases). This CDR3 comprises 14 residues. CDR1 MNHEY and CDR2 SVGEGT come from the germline V gene. Trimming removed 3 bases from V and 7 bases from J, with 15 bases in between. The CDR3 DNA sequence: TGTGCCAGCAGTTATTTGCCCGGGGGGAGTGAAGCTTTCTTT. Amino acids: CASSYLPGGSEAFF.

In this sample, this clonotype turned up many times. The chain is built from TRBV3-1 and TRBJ2-7; TRBD2 matches 9 bases. Germline loops: CDR1 LGHDT, CDR2 YNNKEL (reference sequence). The V segment lost 1 base and the J segment 0 bases; nucleotides outside the gene matches: 1. The CDR3 length is 15 residues. CDR3 protein: CASSQGGRVSYEQYF. The CDR3 nucleotides are TGTGCCAGCAGCCAAGGCGGGAGGGTCTCCTACGAGCAGTACTTC.

This clonotype was detected ten times or more. The rearrangement joins TRBV7-9 to TRBJ2-2; D may be TRBD1 or TRBD2 (5 bases each). Trimming shortened V by 5 bases and J by 5 bases, and 15 bases separated the two germline ends. The CDR3 has 15 residues. Germline-derived CDR1 and CDR2 are SEHNR and FQNEAQ (reference sequence). CDR3 residues: CASSVRDGPTGELFF. The DNA of the CDR3 is TGTGCCAGCAGCGTCCGGGACGGTCCAACCGGGGAGCTGTTTTTT.

Many counts were recorded for this clonotype. The chain has TRBV20-1 and TRBJ2-5; 7 bases are a match to TRBD2. Germline assignment: CDR1 DFQATT and CDR2 SNEGSKA (reference sequence). Trimming took 2 bases from V and 5 from J; bases not matched to a gene: 2. This CDR3 spans 12 amino acids. The chain's CDR3 is CSARRLAETQYF. CDR3 DNA sequence: TGCAGTGCTAGAAGACTAGCCGAGACCCAGTACTTC.

The table lists this clonotype with a few counts. The rearrangement uses TRBV3-1 and TRBJ1-1, with D maybe TRBD1 (6 bases). This CDR3 contains 16 residues. Trimming stripped 0 bases from V and 2 bases from J, with 13 bases between. Per germline, CDR1 LGHDT and CDR2 YNNKEL (reference sequence). CDR3 bases: TGTGCCAGCAGCCAAGACGCCAGGGGTATAAACACTGAAGCTTTCTTT. Its protein is CASSQDARGINTEAFF. The full variable domain, rest sourced from reference TRBV3-1 and TRBJ1-1, is DTAVSQTPKYLVTQMGNDKSIKCEQNLGHDTMYWYKQDSKKFLKIMFSYNNKELIINETVPNRFSPKSPDKAHLNLHINSLELGDSAVYFCASSQDARGINTEAFFGQGTRLTVV.

This clonotype was counted many times. This sequence joins TRBV2 and TRBJ2-5; D is possibly TRBD2 (6 bases). This CDR3 has 13 residues. Germline V gene lookup returns CDR1 SNHLY and CDR2 FYNNEI. Trimming pared 6 bases from V and 7 bases from J, leaving 15 bases between. In nucleotides, the CDR3 is TGTGCCAGCAGGGGACTCCCGGGCGGGACCCAGTACTTC. Translating gives CASRGLPGGTQYF.

The sample holds many counts of this clonotype. This chain joins TRBV11-1 and TRBJ2-7; no clear D. CDR1 SGHAT and CDR2 FQDESV come from the germline V gene (reference sequence). The V end was cut by 1 base, the J end by 6 bases, with 19 bases between. The CDR3 contains 16 residues. CDR3 DNA: TGTGCCAGCAGCTTAGACGGCCCCCAGGTTCGACGCGAGCAGTACTTC. It specifies CASSLDGPQVRREQYF.

Ten or more counts support this clonotype. V and J are TRBV6-5 and TRBJ1-5; weak D call: TRBD1 (5 bases). The CDR3 loop spans 14 amino acids. Germline assignment: CDR1 MNHEY and CDR2 SVGAGI. Trimming stripped 2 bases from V and 5 bases from J, with 10 bases between. The CDR3 reads CASSYAPTDQPQHF. The DNA of the CDR3 is TGTGCCAGCAGTTACGCCCCGACAGATCAGCCCCAGCATTTT.

This clonotype was counted many times. The V gene is TRBV4-1, the J gene TRBJ1-3; D unclear. Germline CDR1 reads MGHRA; CDR2 reads YSYEKL. The germline V and J ends were trimmed by 4 bases and 1 base, with 5 bases remaining between them. The CDR3 spans 13 residues. The CDR3 protein is CASSPESGNTIYF. CDR3 coding DNA: TGCGCCAGCAGCCCCGAGTCTGGAAACACCATATATTTT.

This clonotype occurred a few times. J is TRBJ2-7 and V is TRBV18; 10 positions agree with TRBD1. Germline loops: CDR1 KGHSH, CDR2 LQKENI. The V and J ends lost 3 bases and 1 base, in that order; junction bases with no gene match: 9. The CDR3 is 17 amino acids. For the CDR3, the DNA is TGTGCCAGCTCACCGCCAGGGACAGGGGTTTTTTCCTACGAGCAGTACTTC. It translates to CASSPPGTGVFSYEQYF.

V and J are TRBV7-2 and TRBJ2-5, with D perhaps matching TRBD2 (6 bases). Trimming shortened V by 4 bases and J by 5 bases, and 17 bases separated the two germline ends. Looked up from germline, CDR1 is SGHTA and CDR2 is FQGNSA. The CDR3 is 15 amino acids. DNA of the CDR3: TGTGCCAGCAGCTACCATAGCGGAGTAGGGGAGACCCAGTACTTC. This translates into CASSYHSGVGETQYF.

The J gene is TRBJ1-1, the V gene TRBV6-1, with D possibly matching TRBD1 (5 bases). Germline V gene data show CDR1 as MNHNS and CDR2 as SASEGT. The CDR3 extends over 13 amino acids. V was clipped by 6 bases and J by 3 bases, with 11 bases between them. CDR3 nucleotide sequence: TGTGCCAGCAGGACAGACATGGACACTGAAGCTTTCTTT. Translation: CASRTDMDTEAFF.

There are a few counts of this clonotype. V gene TRBV7-9 combines with J gene TRBJ2-5; 9 nucleotides match TRBD1. CDR1 and CDR2 (germline): SEHNR, FQNEAQ (reference sequence). Losses at the gene ends were 8 bases for V and 3 bases for J; bases not matched to a gene: 4. This CDR3 spans 13 amino acids. CDR3 residues: CASETGGEETQYF. CDR3 DNA sequence: TGTGCCAGCGAAACAGGGGGCGAAGAGACCCAGTACTTC.

This clonotype appeared many times. The chain links TRBV6-1 to TRBJ2-6, with TRBD1 matching over 8 bases. V trimming: 6 bases; J trimming: 1 base; junction bases outside the gene matches: 5. The CDR3 loop spans 16 amino acids. The germline V gene encodes CDR1 MNHNS and CDR2 SASEGT. The CDR3 region is CASSGTGISGANVLTF. The CDR3 DNA follows: TGTGCCAGCAGCGGGACAGGTATATCTGGGGCCAACGTCCTGACTTTC.

This clonotype was seen many times. The chain has TRBV30 and TRBJ1-2; possibly TRBD1 for D (5 bases). CDR3 length: 14 amino acids. Germline lookup yields CDR1 GTSNPN and CDR2 SVGIG (reference sequence). Trimming pared 2 bases from V and 5 bases from J, leaving 15 bases between. The CDR3 DNA follows: TGTGCCTGGAGTAGGAAAGACAGAGGGTATGGCTACACCTTC. Its protein is CAWSRKDRGYGYTF.

This clonotype has a count of ten or more. The chain's CDR3 is CASSVGPHGGHGTEAFF. The CDR3 coding sequence is TGTGCCAGCAGCGTAGGGCCCCATGGGGGTCATGGTACTGAAGCTTTCTTT. The rearrangement links TRBV9 to TRBJ1-1; weak D call: TRBD1 (5 bases). V was clipped by 0 bases and J by 5 bases, with 20 bases between them. This CDR3 has 17 residues. Germline CDR1 is SGDLS and CDR2 is YYNGEE.

This clonotype was observed at least ten times. This rearrangement joins TRBV20-1 to TRBJ1-3; tentatively, D is TRBD1 (5 bases). Trimming took off 4 bases at V and 10 bases at J, with 17 bases between the two ends. The CDR3 sequence is 13 residues long. Germline CDR1 is DFQATT and CDR2 is SNEGSKA (reference sequence). Here the CDR3 DNA reads TGCAGTGCTACCCAACCAGGGAAGGGGACCATATATTTT. Translation: CSATQPGKGTIYF.

This clonotype has only a few counts. The V call is TRBV12-3 or TRBV12-4, the J call TRBJ1-1; D gene uncertain. With 5 bases removed from V and 0 bases from J, the gap between germline ends came to 7 bases. The CDR3 consists of 13 residues. The CDR3 region is CASSATMNTEAFF. The CDR3 DNA is TGTGCCAGCAGTGCTACGATGAACACTGAAGCTTTCTTT.

This clonotype was counted at least ten times. The chain employs TRBV27 and TRBJ1-1; possible D gene TRBD1, 5 bases. The CDR3 is 14 residues long. Germline CDR1 reads MNHEY; CDR2 reads SMNVEV (reference sequence). The V end was cut by 7 bases, the J end by 0 bases, with 12 bases between. CDR3 sequence reads: CASTTGALNTEAFF. The CDR3 bases are TGTGCCAGCACCACCGGGGCTTTGAACACTGAAGCTTTCTTT.

The chain links TRBV10-3 to TRBJ2-7; 11 nucleotides match TRBD1. Germline values: CDR1 ENHRY, CDR2 SYGVKD. The CDR3 runs 16 residues. V lost 4 bases, J lost 2 bases, and 7 bases stayed unmatched. The CDR3 nucleotides read TGTGCCATCAGTGGAAATCCGGGACAGGGGGCCTACGAGCAGTACTTC. The encoded protein is CAISGNPGQGAYEQYF.

A word on this clonotype: The junction differs from germline at one of its ends, possibly a read error. The J gene is TRBJ2-7, the V gene TRBV7-2; 14 nucleotides line up with TRBD2. The CDR3 is 14 residues long. From germline, CDR1 is SGHTA and CDR2 FQGNSA. DNA for the CDR3: TGTGCCAGCAGCCCTGGGACTAGCGGGGGCGTTATCGGGTTC. Translation: CASSPGTSGGVIGF.